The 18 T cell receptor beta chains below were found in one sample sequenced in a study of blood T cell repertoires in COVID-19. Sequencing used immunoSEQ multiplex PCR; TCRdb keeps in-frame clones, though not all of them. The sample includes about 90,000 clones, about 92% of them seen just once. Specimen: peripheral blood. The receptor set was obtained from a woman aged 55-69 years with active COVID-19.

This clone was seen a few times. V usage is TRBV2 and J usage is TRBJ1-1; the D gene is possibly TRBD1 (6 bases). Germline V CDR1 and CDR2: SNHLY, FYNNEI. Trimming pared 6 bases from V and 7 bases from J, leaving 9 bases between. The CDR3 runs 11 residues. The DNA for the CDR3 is TGTGCCAGCAGGCGGACAGTTGAAGCTTTCTTT. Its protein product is CASRRTVEAFF. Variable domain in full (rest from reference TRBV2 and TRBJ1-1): EPEVTQTPSHQVTQMGQEVILRCVPISNHLYFYWYRQILGQKVEFLVSFYNNEISEKSEIFDDQFSVERPDGSNFTLKIRSTKLEDSAMYFCASRRTVEAFFGQGTRLTVV.

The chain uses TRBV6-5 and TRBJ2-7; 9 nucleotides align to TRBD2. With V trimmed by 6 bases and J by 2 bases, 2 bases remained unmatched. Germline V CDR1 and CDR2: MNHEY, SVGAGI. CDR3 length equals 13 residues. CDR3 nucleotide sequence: TGTGCCAGCAGCCTAGCGGGGCCCTACGAGCAGTACTTC. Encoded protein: CASSLAGPYEQYF.

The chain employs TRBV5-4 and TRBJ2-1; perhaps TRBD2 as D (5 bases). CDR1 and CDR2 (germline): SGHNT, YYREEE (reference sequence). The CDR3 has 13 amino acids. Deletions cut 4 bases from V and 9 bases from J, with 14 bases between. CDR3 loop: CASSGSADGEQFF. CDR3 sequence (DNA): TGTGCCAGCAGCGGGAGCGCCGACGGTGAGCAGTTCTTC.

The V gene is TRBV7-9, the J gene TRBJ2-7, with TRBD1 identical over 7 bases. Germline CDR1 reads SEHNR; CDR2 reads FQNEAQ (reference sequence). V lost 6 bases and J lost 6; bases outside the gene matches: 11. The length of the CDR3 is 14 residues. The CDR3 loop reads CASRAQGVTAEQYF. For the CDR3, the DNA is TGTGCCAGCAGGGCGCAGGGGGTGACGGCCGAGCAGTACTTC.

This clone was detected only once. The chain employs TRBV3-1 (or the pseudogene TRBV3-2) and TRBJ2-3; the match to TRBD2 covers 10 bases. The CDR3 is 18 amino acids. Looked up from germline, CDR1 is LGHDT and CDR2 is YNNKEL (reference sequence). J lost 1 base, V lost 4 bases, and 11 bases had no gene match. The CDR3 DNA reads TGTGCCAGCAGCCTACCGATTGGGAGCGGGAGGGGCACAGATACGCAGTATTTT. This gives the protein CASSLPIGSGRGTDTQYF.

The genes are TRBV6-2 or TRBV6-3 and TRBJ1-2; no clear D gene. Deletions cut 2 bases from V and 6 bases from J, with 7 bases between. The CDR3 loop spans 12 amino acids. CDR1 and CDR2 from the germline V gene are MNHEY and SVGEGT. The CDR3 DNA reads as TGTGCCAGCAGTTACCGGGTGAATGGCTACACCTTC. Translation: CASSYRVNGYTF.

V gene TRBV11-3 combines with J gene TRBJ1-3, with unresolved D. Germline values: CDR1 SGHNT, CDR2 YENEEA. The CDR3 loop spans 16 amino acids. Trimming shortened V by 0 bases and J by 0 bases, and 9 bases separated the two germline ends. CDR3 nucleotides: TGTGCCAGCAGCTTAGACCAGGTCCACTCTGGAAACACCATATATTTT. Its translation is CASSLDQVHSGNTIYF.

In DNA, the CDR3 is TGTGCCAGCTCACCAGACAGGGAAGGTTCACCCCTCCACTTT. As protein: CASSPDREGSPLHF. J is TRBJ1-6 and V is TRBV18, with 7 nucleotides matching TRBD1. The V gene's germline CDR1 is KGHSH and CDR2 LQKENI. This CDR3 has 14 amino acids. The J segment lost 9 bases and the V segment lost 2 bases, leaving 4 bases of the junction unmatched. The variable domain in full, completed from reference TRBV18 and TRBJ1-6, reads NAGVMQNPRHLVRRRGQEARLRCSPMKGHSHVYWYRQLPEEGLKFMVYLQKENIIDESGMPKERFSAEFPKEGPSILRIQQVVRGDSAAYFCASSPDREGSPLHFGNGTRLTVT.

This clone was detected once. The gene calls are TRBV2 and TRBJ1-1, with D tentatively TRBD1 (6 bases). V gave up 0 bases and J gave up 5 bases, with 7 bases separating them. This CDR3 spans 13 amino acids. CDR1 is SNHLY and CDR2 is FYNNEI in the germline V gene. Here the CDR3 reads CASSEARGTEAFF. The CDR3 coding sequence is TGTGCCAGCAGTGAAGCTAGGGGGACTGAAGCTTTCTTT.

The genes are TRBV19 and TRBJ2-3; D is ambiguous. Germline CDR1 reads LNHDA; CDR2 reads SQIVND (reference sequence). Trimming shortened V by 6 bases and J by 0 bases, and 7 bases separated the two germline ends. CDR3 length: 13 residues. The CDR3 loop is CASSATSTDTQYF. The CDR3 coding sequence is TGTGCCAGTAGCGCGACTAGCACAGATACGCAGTATTTT.

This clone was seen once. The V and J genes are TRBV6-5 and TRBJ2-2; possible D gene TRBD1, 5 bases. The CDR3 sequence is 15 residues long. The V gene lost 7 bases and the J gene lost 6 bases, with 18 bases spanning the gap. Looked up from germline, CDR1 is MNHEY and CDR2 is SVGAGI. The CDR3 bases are TGTGCCAGCATGCGTGCCCCCTCAGGGCCCGGGGAGCTGTTTTTT. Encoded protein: CASMRAPSGPGELFF.

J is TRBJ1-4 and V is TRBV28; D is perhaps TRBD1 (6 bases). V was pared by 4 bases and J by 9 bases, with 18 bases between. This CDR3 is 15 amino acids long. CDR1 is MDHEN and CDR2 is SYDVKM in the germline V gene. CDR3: CASSSPTGPTKKLFF. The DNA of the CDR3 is TGTGCCAGCAGTTCTCCGACAGGCCCTACCAAAAAACTGTTTTTT.

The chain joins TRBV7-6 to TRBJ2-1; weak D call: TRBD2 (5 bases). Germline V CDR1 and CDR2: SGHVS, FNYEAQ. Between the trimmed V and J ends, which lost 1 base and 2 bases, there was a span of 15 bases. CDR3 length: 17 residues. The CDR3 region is CASSLGVRAVTYNEQFF. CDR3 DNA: TGTGCCAGCAGCTTAGGTGTCCGAGCGGTGACCTACAATGAGCAGTTCTTC.

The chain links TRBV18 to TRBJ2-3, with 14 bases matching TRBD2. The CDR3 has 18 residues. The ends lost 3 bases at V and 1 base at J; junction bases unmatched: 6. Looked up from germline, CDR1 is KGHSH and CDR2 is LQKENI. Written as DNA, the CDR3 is TGTGCCAGCTCACCCCGACTAGCGGGAGGGGGTGGCACAGATACGCAGTATTTT. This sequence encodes CASSPRLAGGGGTDTQYF.

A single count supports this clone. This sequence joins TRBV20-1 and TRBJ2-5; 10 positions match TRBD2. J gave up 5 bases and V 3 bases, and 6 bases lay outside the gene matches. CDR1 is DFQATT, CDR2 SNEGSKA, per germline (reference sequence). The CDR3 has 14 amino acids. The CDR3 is CSASSLAGAETQYF. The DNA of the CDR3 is TGCAGTGCTAGTAGCCTAGCGGGAGCTGAGACCCAGTACTTC.

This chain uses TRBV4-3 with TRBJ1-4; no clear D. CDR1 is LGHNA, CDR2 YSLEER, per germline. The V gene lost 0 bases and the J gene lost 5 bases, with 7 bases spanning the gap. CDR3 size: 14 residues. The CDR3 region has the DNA TGCGCCAGCAGCCAAGACAGGTGGAATGAAAAACTGTTTTTT. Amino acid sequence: CASSQDRWNEKLFF.

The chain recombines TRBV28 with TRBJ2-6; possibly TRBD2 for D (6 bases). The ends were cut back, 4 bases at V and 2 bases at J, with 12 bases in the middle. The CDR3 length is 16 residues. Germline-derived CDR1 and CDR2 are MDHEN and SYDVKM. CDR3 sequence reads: CASSSGDGAGANVLTF. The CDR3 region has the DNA TGTGCCAGCAGTTCGGGAGACGGCGCTGGGGCCAACGTCCTGACTTTC.

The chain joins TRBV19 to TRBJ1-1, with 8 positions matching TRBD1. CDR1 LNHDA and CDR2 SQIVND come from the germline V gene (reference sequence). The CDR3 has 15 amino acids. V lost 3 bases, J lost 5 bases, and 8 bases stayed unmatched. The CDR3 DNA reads TGTGCCAGTAGTATTGGGGGCAGGGGGCGAACTGAAGCTTTCTTT. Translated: CASSIGGRGRTEAFF.